This record looks at one TCR beta chain sequence and its context. What it binds is unknown. This CDR3 is built from 14 residues. The V gene's germline CDR1 is SGHRS and CDR2 YFSETQ. V trimming: 3 bases; J trimming: 6 bases; junction bases outside the gene matches: 7. This sample is drawn from a study of cytomegalovirus exposure and HLA in healthy donors. The PCR was carried out with 60 Vbeta primers and 13 Jbeta primers. Using immunoSEQ multiplex PCR, the repertoire was profiled, and TCRdb retains in-frame clones only, with some absent. The table has 120,000 to 150,000 clones, around 84% seen once. Study outcomes and limitations: V segments that were indistinguishable, TRBV6-2 and TRBV6-3 among them, were omitted from analysis. A later analysis, which compared TCR beta chains of equal frequency, found the HLA-associated ones more clonally expanded. Common viral pathogens seemed, in a later analysis, to connect with several of the most significant clusters.

This chain uses TRBV5-1 with TRBJ2-7; 9 bases align to TRBD1. The TCR comes from a boy between 2 and 10 years old in good health and CMV-seronegative. The specimen was PBMCs. The CDR3 region has the DNA TGCGCCAGCAGCTCGGGACAGGGTCCGAGCGAGCAGTACTTC. The encoded protein is CASSSGQGPSEQYF. Using reference TRBV5-1 and TRBJ2-7 for the parts outside the CDR3, the full variable domain is KAGVTQTPRYLIKTRGQQVTLSCSPISGHRSVSWYQQTPGQGLQFLFEYFSETQRNKGNFPGRFSGRQFSNSRSEMNVSTLELGDSALYLCASSSGQGPSEQYFGPGTRLTVT.